Only a few counts were recorded for the clone carrying this T cell receptor beta chain. Its antigen is not known. These data are taken from a study of T-cell memory formation after mild COVID-19. Study-level results: A subset of responding clones appeared in pre-infection memory, suggesting cross-reactive memory joined.

The germline V gene has CDR1 KGHDR and CDR2 SFDVKD. CDR3 size: 14 residues. J was trimmed by 8 bases and V by 3 bases; bases with no gene match: 5. TCRdb re-called the 5' RACE reads with MiXCR, one entry per CDR3 protein. The top ten hold roughly 25% of the sample, which has 110,000 to 150,000 distinct CDR3 sequences, roughly 24% seen once. This clonotype was sampled from an adult woman who had mild COVID-19 (a few samples of this study predate the infection). Cell type and time point are not known. This chain joins TRBV24-1 and TRBJ2-1; 8 positions agree with TRBD1. The sequenced sample consisted of PBMCs or a T cell subset sorted from them (not recorded which). CDR3 DNA sequence: TGTGCCACCAGTGATGACGCAGGGGGCCATGAGCAGTTCTTC. Its translation is CATSDDAGGHEQFF.